This T cell receptor beta chain is drawn from a study of blood T cell repertoires in COVID-19 (dated by TCRdb to 2018 to 2021). Notes on the research overall: Samples covering the acute and convalescent phases of COVID-19 were provided by collaborators in the United States, Italy and Spain. The material from the prospective study consisted of cDNA or gDNA derived from T cells, B-cell-depleted T cells, or PBMCs. The dataset comprised deeply sampled blood TCRbeta repertoires from subjects exposed to, actively infected with, or recovered from COVID-19. The repertoires were released in a freely available public database intended as a resource for research on the immune response to SARS-CoV-2. Samples were obtained from the ongoing ImmuneRACE study (first 160 participants) and from approximately 1,200 subjects provided by 6 global collaborators. Nearly every sample came with metadata listing a de-identified subject ID, COVID-19 status, age in years and sex. HLA class I and class II types, where available, came from metadata supplied by the sample provider rather than from assay-based typing. Overall results and qualifications from the work: The quantity of clinical and demographic metadata differed by source and by participant and was supplied without curation.

The germline V end is reduced by 7 bases and the J end by 2 bases; junction bases left unmatched: 7. CDR1 and CDR2 were assigned from the germline V gene (reference sequence) as LNHDA and SQIVND. The CDR3 starts with the cysteine, ends with the phenylalanine, and has 14 residues. CDR3 DNA is the only sequence kept; it has 42 bases, read in frame from the first base. Collaborating institutions collected whole blood in K2EDTA tubes following their own protocols. Collaborator samples were shipped for TCRbeta analysis as frozen whole blood, isolated PBMCs, or DNA extracted from either sample type. The immunoSEQ Assay, a bias-controlled multiplex PCR, was used to amplify TCRbeta CDR3 regions from genomic DNA. The source study handled its data this way. Nucleated cell counts per sample were estimated from amplification of reference gene primers within the assay. To quantify the absolute abundance of each unique TCRbeta CDR3 rearrangement, sequence reads were collapsed and filtered. Productive Simpson clonality was computed per sample as the square root of Simpson's diversity index over productive rearrangements. TCRdb limited this immuneACCESS table to in-frame rearrangements with V and J called. A share of clones is missing; checked studies link under half to unresolved V genes, and the rest is unexplained. V and J calls and clone size are given by that table; D and trimming were obtained from the DNA. This sample gives 150,000 to 200,000 clones in total; around 88% of them show up just once. The ten biggest clones cover about 5% of the sample.

Points on this clone: This receptor's antigen is unknown. There are no base qualities to consult, and no much larger clone falls within one base.

The sequenced sample was peripheral blood. The TCR was taken from a human donor in a cohort sampled during active COVID-19. Recombination joined TRBV19 with TRBJ2-7, with TRBD2 matching 8 junction bases. The CDR3 here reads CASTGTSGAYEQYF. The sequenced DNA is TGTGCCAGTACCGGGACTAGTGGGGCCTACGAGCAGTACTTC.